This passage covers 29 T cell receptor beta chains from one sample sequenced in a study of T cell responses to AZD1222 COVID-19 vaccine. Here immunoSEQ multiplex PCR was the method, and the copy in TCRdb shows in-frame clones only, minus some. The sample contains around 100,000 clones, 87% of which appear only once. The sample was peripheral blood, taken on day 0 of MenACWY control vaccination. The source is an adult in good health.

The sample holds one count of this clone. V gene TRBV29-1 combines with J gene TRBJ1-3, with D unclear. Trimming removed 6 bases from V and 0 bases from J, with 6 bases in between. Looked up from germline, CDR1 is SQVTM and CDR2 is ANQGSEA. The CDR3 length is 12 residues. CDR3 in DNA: TGCAGCGTAGTGATCTCTGGAAACACCATATATTTT. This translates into CSVVISGNTIYF.

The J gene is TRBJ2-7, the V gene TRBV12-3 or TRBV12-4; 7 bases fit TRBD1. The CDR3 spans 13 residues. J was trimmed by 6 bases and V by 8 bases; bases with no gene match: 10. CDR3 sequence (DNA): TGTGCCAGCGCAAACAGGGGAGTGGGCGAGCAGTACTTC. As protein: CASANRGVGEQYF.

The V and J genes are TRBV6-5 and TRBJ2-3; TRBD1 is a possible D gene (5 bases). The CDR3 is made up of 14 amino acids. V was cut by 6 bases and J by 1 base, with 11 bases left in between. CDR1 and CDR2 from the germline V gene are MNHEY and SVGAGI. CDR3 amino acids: CASRHLRGTDTQYF. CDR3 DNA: TGTGCCAGCAGACACCTCAGGGGCACAGATACGCAGTATTTT.

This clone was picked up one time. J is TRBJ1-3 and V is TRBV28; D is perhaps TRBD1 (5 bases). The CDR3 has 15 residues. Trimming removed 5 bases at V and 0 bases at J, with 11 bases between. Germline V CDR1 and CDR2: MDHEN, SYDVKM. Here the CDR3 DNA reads TGTGCCAGCAGTCCCCGGGGGAGCTCTGGAAACACCATATATTTT. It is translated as CASSPRGSSGNTIYF.

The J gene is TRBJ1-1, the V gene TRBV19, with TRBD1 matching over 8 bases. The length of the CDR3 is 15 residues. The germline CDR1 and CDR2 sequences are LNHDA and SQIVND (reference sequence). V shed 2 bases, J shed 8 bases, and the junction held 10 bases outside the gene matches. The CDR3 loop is CASSIQGAPTGEAFF. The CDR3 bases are TGTGCCAGTAGTATACAGGGGGCGCCTACGGGGGAAGCTTTCTTT.

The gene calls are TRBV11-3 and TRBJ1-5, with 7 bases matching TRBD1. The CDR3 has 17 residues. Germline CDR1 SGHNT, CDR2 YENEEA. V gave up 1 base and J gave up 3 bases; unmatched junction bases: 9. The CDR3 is CASSLGGDSAVNQPQHF. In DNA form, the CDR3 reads TGTGCCAGCAGCTTAGGAGGGGACAGTGCCGTCAATCAGCCCCAGCATTTT. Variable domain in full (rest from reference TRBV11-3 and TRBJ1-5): EAGVVQSPRYKIIEKKQPVAFWCNPISGHNTLYWYLQNLGQGPELLIRYENEEAVDDSQLPKDRFSAERLKGVDSTLKIQPAELGDSAVYLCASSLGGDSAVNQPQHFGDGTRLSIL.

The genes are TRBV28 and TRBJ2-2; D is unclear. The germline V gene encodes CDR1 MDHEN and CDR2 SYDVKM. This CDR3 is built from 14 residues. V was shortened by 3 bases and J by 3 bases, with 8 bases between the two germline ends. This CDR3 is CASSLDGDTGELFF. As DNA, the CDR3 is TGTGCCAGCAGTTTGGATGGGGACACCGGGGAGCTGTTTTTT.

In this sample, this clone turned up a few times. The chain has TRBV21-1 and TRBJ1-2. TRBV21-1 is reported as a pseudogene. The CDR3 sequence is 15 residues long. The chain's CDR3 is CASSKKTVANYGYTF. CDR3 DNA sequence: TGTGCCAGCAGCAAAAAGACTGTAGCTAACTATGGCTACACCTTC.

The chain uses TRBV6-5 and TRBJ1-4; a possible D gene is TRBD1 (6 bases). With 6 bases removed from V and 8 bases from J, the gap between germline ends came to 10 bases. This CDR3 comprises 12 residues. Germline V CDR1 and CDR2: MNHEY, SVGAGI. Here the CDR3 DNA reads TGTGCCAGCAGCGGGGGCGGAGAAAAACTGTTTTTT. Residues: CASSGGGEKLFF.

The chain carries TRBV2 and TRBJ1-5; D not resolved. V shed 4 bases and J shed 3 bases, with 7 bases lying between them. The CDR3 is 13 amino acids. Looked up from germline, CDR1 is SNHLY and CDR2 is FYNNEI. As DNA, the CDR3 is TGTGCCAGCAGTGCAGGACTCAATCAGCCCCAGCATTTT. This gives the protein CASSAGLNQPQHF.

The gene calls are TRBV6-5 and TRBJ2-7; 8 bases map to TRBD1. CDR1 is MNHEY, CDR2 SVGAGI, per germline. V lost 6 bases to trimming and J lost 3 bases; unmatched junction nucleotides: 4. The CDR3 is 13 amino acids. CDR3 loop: CASRAGQDYEQYF. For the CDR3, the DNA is TGTGCCAGCAGGGCGGGACAGGACTACGAGCAGTACTTC.

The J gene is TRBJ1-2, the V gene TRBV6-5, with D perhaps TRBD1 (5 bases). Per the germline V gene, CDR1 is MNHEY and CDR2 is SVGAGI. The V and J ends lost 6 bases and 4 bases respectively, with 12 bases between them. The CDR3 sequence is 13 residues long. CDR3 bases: TGTGCCAGCAGACGCGACAGAATCTATGGCTACACCTTC. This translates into CASRRDRIYGYTF.

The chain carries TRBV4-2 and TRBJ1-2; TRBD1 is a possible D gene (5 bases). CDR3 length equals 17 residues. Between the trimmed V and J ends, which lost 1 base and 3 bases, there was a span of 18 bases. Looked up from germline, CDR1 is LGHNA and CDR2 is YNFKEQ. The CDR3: CASSQVSDGGEDYGYTF. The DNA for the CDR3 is TGTGCCAGCAGCCAAGTTTCTGATGGAGGGGAAGACTATGGCTACACCTTC.

The CDR3 nucleotides read TGTGCCAGCAGCTTAGGGACAGGGTGGACCGAGCAGTACTTC. The encoded protein is CASSLGTGWTEQYF. This sequence joins TRBV11-3 and TRBJ2-7, with TRBD1 identical over 8 bases. The CDR3 consists of 14 residues. Per germline, CDR1 SGHNT and CDR2 YENEEA. V lost 1 base to trimming and J lost 6 bases; unmatched junction nucleotides: 5.

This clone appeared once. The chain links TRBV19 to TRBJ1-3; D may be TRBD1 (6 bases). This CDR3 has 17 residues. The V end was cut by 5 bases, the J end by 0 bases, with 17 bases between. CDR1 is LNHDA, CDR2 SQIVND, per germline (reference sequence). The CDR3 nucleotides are TGTGCCAGTAGTCCCCCTTTGGGGGCCGTCTCTGGAAACACCATATATTTT. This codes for CASSPPLGAVSGNTIYF.

The DNA for the CDR3 is TGTGCCAGCAGCGTGCAAGGCGATGGGGCCAACGTCCTGACTTTC. Translating gives CASSVQGDGANVLTF. This sequence joins TRBV9 and TRBJ2-6; D uncertain. The CDR3 loop spans 15 amino acids. Germline values: CDR1 SGDLS, CDR2 YYNGEE. V gave up 2 bases and J gave up 3 bases, with 9 bases separating them.

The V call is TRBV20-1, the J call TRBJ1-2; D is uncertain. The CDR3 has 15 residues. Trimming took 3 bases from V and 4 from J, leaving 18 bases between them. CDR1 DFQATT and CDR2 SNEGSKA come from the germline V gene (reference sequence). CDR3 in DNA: TGCAGTGCTAGTTTTACAGAGTCTAAGGGCTATGGCTACACCTTC. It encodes CSASFTESKGYGYTF.

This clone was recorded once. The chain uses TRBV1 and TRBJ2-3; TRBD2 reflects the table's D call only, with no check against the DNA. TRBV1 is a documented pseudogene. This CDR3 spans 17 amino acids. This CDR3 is CTSRHEDDGKGTDTQYF. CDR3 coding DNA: TGCACCAGCAGACACGAGGACGACGGGAAAGGCACAGATACGCAGTATTTT.

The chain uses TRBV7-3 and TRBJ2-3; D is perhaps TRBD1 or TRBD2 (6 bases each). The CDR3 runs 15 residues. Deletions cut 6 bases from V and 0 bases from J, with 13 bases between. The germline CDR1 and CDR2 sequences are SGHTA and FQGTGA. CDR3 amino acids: CASRSRGLSTDTQYF. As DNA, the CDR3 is TGTGCCAGCAGAAGCCGGGGGCTGAGCACAGATACGCAGTATTTT.

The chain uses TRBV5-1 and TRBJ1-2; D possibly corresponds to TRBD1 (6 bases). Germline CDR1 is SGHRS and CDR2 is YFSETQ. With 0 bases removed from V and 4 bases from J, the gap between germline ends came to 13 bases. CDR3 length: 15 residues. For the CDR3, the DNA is TGCGCCAGCAGCTTGGATCCAGGGGTCGGCTATGGCTACACCTTC. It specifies CASSLDPGVGYGYTF.

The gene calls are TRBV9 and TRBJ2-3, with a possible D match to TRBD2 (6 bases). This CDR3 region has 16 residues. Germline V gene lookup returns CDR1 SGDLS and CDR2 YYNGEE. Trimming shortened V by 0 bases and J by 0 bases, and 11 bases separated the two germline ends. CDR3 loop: CASSVGGGDSTDTQYF. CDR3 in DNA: TGTGCCAGCAGCGTAGGGGGCGGGGACAGCACAGATACGCAGTATTTT.

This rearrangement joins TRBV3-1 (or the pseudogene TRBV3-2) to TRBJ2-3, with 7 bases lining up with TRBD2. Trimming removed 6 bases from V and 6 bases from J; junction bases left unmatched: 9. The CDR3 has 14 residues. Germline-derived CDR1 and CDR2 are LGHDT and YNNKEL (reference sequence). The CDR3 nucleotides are TGTGCCAGCAGTCCCCTCAGCGGGAAGGATACGCAGTATTTT. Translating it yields CASSPLSGKDTQYF.

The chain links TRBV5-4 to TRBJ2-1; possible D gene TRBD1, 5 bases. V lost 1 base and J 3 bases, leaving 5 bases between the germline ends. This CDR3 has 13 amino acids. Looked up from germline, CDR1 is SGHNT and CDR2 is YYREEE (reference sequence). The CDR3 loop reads CASSLQGYNEQFF. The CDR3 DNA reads TGTGCCAGCAGCTTGCAGGGCTACAATGAGCAGTTCTTC. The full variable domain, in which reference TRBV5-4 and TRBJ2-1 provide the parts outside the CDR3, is ETGVTQSPTHLIKTRGQQVTLRCSSQSGHNTVSWYQQALGQGPQFIFQYYREEENGRGNFPPRFSGLQFPNYSSELNVNALELDDSALYLCASSLQGYNEQFFGPGTRLTVL.

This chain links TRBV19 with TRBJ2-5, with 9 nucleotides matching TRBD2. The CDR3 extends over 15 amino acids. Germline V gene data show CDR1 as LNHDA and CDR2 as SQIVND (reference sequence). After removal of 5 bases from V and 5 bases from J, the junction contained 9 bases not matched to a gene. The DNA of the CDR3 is TGTGCCAGTAGTGGCGGGTTAGCGGGAGTCGAGACCCAGTACTTC. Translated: CASSGGLAGVETQYF.

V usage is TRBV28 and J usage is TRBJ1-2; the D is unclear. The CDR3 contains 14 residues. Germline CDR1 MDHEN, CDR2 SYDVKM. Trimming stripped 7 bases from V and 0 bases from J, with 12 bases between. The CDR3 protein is CASIRSNTNYGYTF. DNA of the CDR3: TGTGCCAGCATACGGTCTAATACTAACTATGGCTACACCTTC.

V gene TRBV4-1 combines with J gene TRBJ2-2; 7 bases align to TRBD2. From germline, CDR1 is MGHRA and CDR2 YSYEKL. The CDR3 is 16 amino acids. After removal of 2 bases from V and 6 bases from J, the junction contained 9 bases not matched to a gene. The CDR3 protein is CASSQPAGRGSGELFF. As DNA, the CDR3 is TGCGCCAGCAGCCAACCAGCGGGACGGGGGTCCGGGGAGCTGTTTTTT.

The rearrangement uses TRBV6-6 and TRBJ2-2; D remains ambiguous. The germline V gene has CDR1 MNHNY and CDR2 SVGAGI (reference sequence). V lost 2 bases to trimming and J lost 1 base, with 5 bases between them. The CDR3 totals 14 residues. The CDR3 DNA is TGTGCCAGCAGTTACAGGAGGAACACCGGGGAGCTGTTTTTT. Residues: CASSYRRNTGELFF.

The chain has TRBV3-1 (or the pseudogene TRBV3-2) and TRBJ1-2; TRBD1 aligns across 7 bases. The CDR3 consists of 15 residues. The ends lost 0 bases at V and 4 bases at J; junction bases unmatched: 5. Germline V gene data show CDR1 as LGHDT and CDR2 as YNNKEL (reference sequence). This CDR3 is CASSQDWQGVYGYTF. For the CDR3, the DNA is TGTGCCAGCAGCCAAGATTGGCAGGGGGTCTATGGCTACACCTTC.

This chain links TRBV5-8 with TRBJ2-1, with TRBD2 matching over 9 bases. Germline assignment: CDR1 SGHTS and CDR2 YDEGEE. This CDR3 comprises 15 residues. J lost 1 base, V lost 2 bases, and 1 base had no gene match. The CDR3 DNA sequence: TGTGCCAGCAGCTTCCTAGCGGGATCCTACAATGAGCAGTTCTTC. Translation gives CASSFLAGSYNEQFF.